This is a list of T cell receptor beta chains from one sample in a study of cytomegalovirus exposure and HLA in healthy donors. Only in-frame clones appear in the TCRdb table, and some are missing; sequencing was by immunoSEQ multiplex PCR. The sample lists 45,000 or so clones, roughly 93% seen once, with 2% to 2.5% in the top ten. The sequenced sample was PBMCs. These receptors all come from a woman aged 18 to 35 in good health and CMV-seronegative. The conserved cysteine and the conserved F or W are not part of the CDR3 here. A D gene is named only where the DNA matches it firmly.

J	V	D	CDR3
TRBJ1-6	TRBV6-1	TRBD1	ASSELTGNSPLH
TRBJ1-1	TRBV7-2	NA	ASSLTGEVLNTEAF
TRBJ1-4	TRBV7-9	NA	ASSLVPENEKLF
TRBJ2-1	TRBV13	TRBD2	ASSPTSGGYNEQF
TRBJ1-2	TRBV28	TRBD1	ASSSDRGFYGYT
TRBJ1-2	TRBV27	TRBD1	ASSLIGTAFNYGYT
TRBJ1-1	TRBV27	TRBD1	ASKAGGNTEAF
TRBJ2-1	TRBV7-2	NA	ASSFGSEQF
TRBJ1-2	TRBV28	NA	ASGLKTASNYGYT
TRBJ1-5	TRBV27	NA	ASSFGGSQPQH
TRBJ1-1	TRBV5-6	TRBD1	ASSLVLDRVLRTEAF
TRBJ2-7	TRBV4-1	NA	ASSPRDSHYEQY
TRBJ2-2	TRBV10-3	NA	AISDWTVNTGELF
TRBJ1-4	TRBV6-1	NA	ASSAQGPEKLF
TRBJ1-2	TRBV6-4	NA	ASSEAAGSYGYT
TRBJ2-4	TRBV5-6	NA	ASSFSGSENIQY
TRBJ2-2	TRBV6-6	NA	ASKETEDTGELF
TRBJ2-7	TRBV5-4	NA	ASSFAGLSSYEQY
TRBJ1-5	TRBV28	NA	ASRQNQPQH
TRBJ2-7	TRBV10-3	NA	AIVEDGSYEQY
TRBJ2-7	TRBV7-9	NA	ASSSQGWEQY
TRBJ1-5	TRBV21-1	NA	ASSNRKRQVYNQPQH
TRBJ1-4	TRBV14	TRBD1	ASRSSGTANEKLF
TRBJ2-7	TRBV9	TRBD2	ASSVGGTSGSRYEQY
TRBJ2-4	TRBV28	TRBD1	ASRRGQGVNIQY
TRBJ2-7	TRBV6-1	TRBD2	ASSELAGGPYEQY
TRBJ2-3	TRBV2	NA	ASNLGGRRAADTQY
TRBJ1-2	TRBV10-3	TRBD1	AISETTGGGGYT
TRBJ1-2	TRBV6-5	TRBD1	ASSHRQGYGYT
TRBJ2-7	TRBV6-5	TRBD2	ASSAVSGSSYEQY
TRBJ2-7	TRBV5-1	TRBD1	ASSGGQSVYEQY
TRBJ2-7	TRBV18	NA	ASSEAGADKQY
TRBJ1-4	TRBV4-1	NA	ASGGMGNEKLF
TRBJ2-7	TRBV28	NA	ASSFVDAGEQY
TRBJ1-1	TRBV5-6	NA	ASSWRAANTEAF
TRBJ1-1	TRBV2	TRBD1	ASSIEGTVNTEAF
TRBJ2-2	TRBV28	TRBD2	ASSVVSGGAPGELF
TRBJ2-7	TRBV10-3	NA	AIGGQIYEQY
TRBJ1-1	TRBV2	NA	ASSFLPRTEAF